This T cell receptor (beta chain) was retrieved from a study of OX40 agonist ivuxolimab in advanced cancers. Study-wide background: The patients got ivuxolimab, which is an agonistic anti-OX40 (CD134) antibody. Study-wide points: Among the least clonally expanded were partial responders at 0.1-3.0 mg/kg. More expanded clones were seen, on average, in CD8+ T cells than in CD4+.

Assay: immunoSEQ multiplex PCR; the TCRdb copy retains only in-frame clones and omits some. Of around 75,000 clones in the sample, approximately 89% are singletons; the top ten hold around 2.4%. Notes on this clone: As yet, its antigen is unknown.

A history of autoimmune disease or systemic immunosuppression excluded patients. This TCR was recovered from an adult with an advanced solid tumor such as melanoma, head and neck, liver or kidney cancer. The sequenced sample was CD4+ or CD8+ T cells sorted from blood, obtained in a trial of the OX40 agonist ivuxolimab.

CDR3 in DNA: TGTGCCAGTAGTATGGCGGGGGCGACTGAAGCTTTCTTT. Its protein is CASSMAGATEAFF. The J gene is TRBJ1-1, the V gene TRBV19, with D perhaps TRBD1 (6 bases). The V and J ends lost 3 bases and 5 bases respectively, with 10 bases between them. The CDR3 runs to 13 residues. Looked up from germline, CDR1 is LNHDA and CDR2 is SQIVND (reference sequence).